This is a list of T cell receptor beta chains from one sample in a study of cytomegalovirus exposure and HLA in healthy donors. The data were produced by immunoSEQ multiplex PCR, yet TCRdb's version contains in-frame clones alone and is incomplete. The sample lists around 150,000 clones, 79% seen once, with 3% to 4% in the top ten. The sequenced material came from PBMCs. Every receptor here comes from a human donor in good health. Each CDR3 is given with its conserved first and last residue. A D gene is named only where the DNA matches it firmly.

D gene	CDR3 length	V gene	CDR3 protein
TRBD1	12	TRBV10-3	CAIKGQSYEQYF
.	14	TRBV28	CASSRAAGTGELFF
.	14	TRBV27	CASSLGGVTYEQYF
.	16	TRBV5-4	CASSLFGQGVTDTQYF
TRBD1	17	TRBV7-9	CASSLFTGGYSNQPQHF
.	16	TRBV18	CASSPRTDATNEKLFF
.	15	TRBV6-1	CASSEAVRSSYEQYF
.	13	TRBV19	CASAQAGTSEQYF
.	15	TRBV13	CASSPGQGMADTQYF
.	11	TRBV7-8	CASSFGDTQYF
.	17	TRBV28	CASSLTQGQPDTGELFF
TRBD2	15	TRBV6-6	CASSPGLAGWDTQYF
TRBD1	16	TRBV7-9	CASSLAGTGRHYGYTF
.	15	TRBV9	CASSVAGTTKETQYF
TRBD2	15	TRBV30	CAWRGGLAGYYEQYF
TRBD2	15	TRBV6-1	CASREIAGAINEQFF